The rows below give T cell receptor beta chains drawn from one sample of a study of blood T cell repertoires in COVID-19. Method: immunoSEQ multiplex PCR; TCRdb's copy keeps in-frame clones and lacks some. The data show about 350,000 clones, roughly 87% seen once. Sequences were obtained from peripheral blood. The receptors were gathered from a woman aged 55-69 years with COVID-19, enrolled during active disease. Both conserved end residues are part of each CDR3. A D gene is named only where the DNA matches it firmly.

>NA|TRBV28|TRBJ1-6
TGTGCCAGCAACGCGCCAGGGTATAATTCACCCCTCCACTTT
CASNAPGYNSPLHF
>TRBD2|TRBV5-6|TRBJ2-7
TGTGCCAGCAGTTTGAGGGTGCGGCGGGGGGCCTACGAGCAGTACTTC
CASSLRVRRGAYEQYF
>NA|TRBV9|TRBJ1-5
TGTGCCAGCAGCGCCGCCGCCAGACAGCCCCAGCATTTT
CASSAAARQPQHF
>NA|TRBV21-1|TRBJ1-2
TGTGCCAGCAGCAAAAGGGGGAGACAGGTACTCCCTAACTATGGCTACACCTTC
CASSKRGRQVLPNYGYTF
>TRBD1|TRBV29-1|TRBJ1-2
TGCAGCGTTGAAGTAATCAACAGGGGGAACTATGGCTACACCTTC
CSVEVINRGNYGYTF
>TRBD1|TRBV6-6|TRBJ1-2
TGTGCCAGCAGTTACGGACAGGCTTATGGCTACACCTTC
CASSYGQAYGYTF
>NA|TRBV2|TRBJ1-2
TGTGCCAGCCGACGTCGCAGGGAAGGCTATGGCTACACCTTC
CASRRRREGYGYTF
>NA|TRBV5-1|TRBJ2-7
TGCGCCAGCAGCCCCAGGGAAACCTACGAGCAGTACTTC
CASSPRETYEQYF
>NA|TRBV18|TRBJ1-3
TGTGCCAGCTCACAGGGGAAGGGTCCTGGAAACACCATATATTTT
CASSQGKGPGNTIYF
>TRBD1|TRBV19|TRBJ1-5
TGTGCCAGTAGTATCGGACAGGGTTATAGCAATCAGCCCCAGCATTTT
CASSIGQGYSNQPQHF
>NA|TRBV5-6|TRBJ1-1
TGTGCCAGCAGCATCCTAAACAGGCCCAACACTGAAGCTTTCTTT
CASSILNRPNTEAFF
>NA|TRBV27|TRBJ2-7
TGTGCCAGCAGCCGAAGGGGGTTGGGCGAGGGCCCGCAGTACTTC
CASSRRGLGEGPQYF
>NA|TRBV21-1|TRBJ1-4
TGTGCCAGCAGCAAAGCTGGGCAGGATGAAAAACTGTTTTTT
CASSKAGQDEKLFF
>TRBD2|TRBV2|TRBJ2-5
TGTGCCAGCAGTTTGACTAGCGGGGGGTGGGAGACCCAGTACTTC
CASSLTSGGWETQYF
>NA|TRBV7-9|TRBJ1-1
TGTGCCAGCAGCCTCCCAGGGGCTCTAAACACTGAAGCTTTCTTT
CASSLPGALNTEAFF
>NA|TRBV2|TRBJ1-1
TGTGCCAGCGCCACAGAACAGGGATACACTGAAGCTTTCTTT
CASATEQGYTEAFF
>NA|TRBV13|TRBJ2-7
TGTGCCAGCAGCTCCCGTAGGGGGAGCTACGAGCAGTACTTC
CASSSRRGSYEQYF
>NA|TRBV7-6|TRBJ1-1
TGTGCCAGCACCCCCCGTGGCCAGCGCCGCGCTTTCTTT
CASTPRGQRRAFF